These 20 T cell receptor beta chains were sequenced from one sample in a study of lymphopenia after photon versus proton radiotherapy. Assay used: immunoSEQ multiplex PCR; TCRdb lists only in-frame clones, some missing. The repertoire holds 15,000 to 20,000 clones, with about 85% as singletons. Sequenced here: peripheral blood, sampled from a patient treated with proton-based radiotherapy. The source of these receptors is a man aged 65-85 years with pancreatic cancer.

The gene calls are TRBV18 and TRBJ2-2; 8 bases align to TRBD1. Trimming removed 3 bases from V and 2 bases from J; junction bases left unmatched: 2. The CDR3 consists of 15 residues. Looked up from germline, CDR1 is KGHSH and CDR2 is LQKENI. CDR3 nucleotides: TGTGCCAGCTCACCTGGACAGGGCAACACCGGGGAGCTGTTTTTT. This encodes CASSPGQGNTGELFF.

This sequence joins TRBV6-4 and TRBJ2-1; 8 nucleotides agree with TRBD2. This CDR3 has 13 residues. Trimming took 2 bases from V and 13 from J; bases not matched to a gene: 7. Germline CDR1 is MRHNA and CDR2 is SNTAGT. CDR3 region: CASSDTSGTRQFF. Written as DNA, the CDR3 is TGTGCCAGCAGTGACACTTCCGGGACTAGACAGTTCTTC.

The chain uses TRBV4-2 and TRBJ1-4; D perhaps matches TRBD1 (5 bases). This CDR3 has 13 residues. In germline, CDR1 is LGHNA, CDR2 YNFKEQ. V gave up 0 bases and J gave up 8 bases, with 7 bases separating them. The DNA of the CDR3 is TGTGCCAGCAGCCAAGACAGGGACGAAAAACTGTTTTTT. This translates into CASSQDRDEKLFF.

This clone qualifies as medium-sized. CDR3 protein: CASSLWPGGYNEQFF. Written as DNA, the CDR3 is TGCGCCAGCAGCTTGTGGCCAGGGGGATACAATGAGCAGTTCTTC. The chain has TRBV5-1 and TRBJ2-1; 7 bases align to TRBD1. The germline V gene encodes CDR1 SGHRS and CDR2 YFSETQ. This CDR3 comprises 15 residues. Trimming cost V 1 base and J 4 bases; bases outside gene matches: 5.

The chain has TRBV7-9 and TRBJ2-2, with D maybe TRBD2 (6 bases). Looked up from germline, CDR1 is SEHNR and CDR2 is FQNEAQ (reference sequence). The ends were cut back, 0 bases at V and 3 bases at J, with 11 bases in the middle. The length of the CDR3 is 16 residues. The CDR3 loop is CASSLAGGDHTGELFF. The DNA for the CDR3 is TGTGCCAGCAGCTTAGCCGGGGGAGACCACACCGGGGAGCTGTTTTTT. Full variable domain (missing parts from reference TRBV7-9 and TRBJ2-2): DTGVSQNPRHKITKRGQNVTFRCDPISEHNRLYWYRQTLGQGPEFLTYFQNEAQLEKSRLLSDRFSAERPKGSFSTLEIQRTEQGDSAMYLCASSLAGGDHTGELFFGEGSRLTVL.

This chain uses TRBV5-1 with TRBJ1-1; weak D call: TRBD1 (5 bases). V was cut by 2 bases and J by 2 bases, with 7 bases left in between. This CDR3 comprises 13 residues. CDR1 is SGHRS, CDR2 YFSETQ, per germline. The CDR3, as DNA: TGCGCCAGCAGCTTCGGACAAAACACTGAAGCTTTCTTT. It codes for CASSFGQNTEAFF.

The genes are TRBV5-4 and TRBJ1-2; D may be TRBD1 (5 bases). The germline V gene has CDR1 SGHNT and CDR2 YYREEE (reference sequence). Trimming removed 4 bases from V and 3 bases from J, with 10 bases in between. This CDR3 has 13 amino acids. The CDR3 loop is CASSPQGDYGYTF. The CDR3, as DNA: TGTGCCAGCAGCCCTCAGGGTGACTATGGCTACACCTTC.

This chain uses TRBV27 with TRBJ2-1, with D maybe TRBD1 (7 bases). Germline V gene data show CDR1 as MNHEY and CDR2 as SMNVEV (reference sequence). The CDR3 contains 20 residues. Trimming took off 2 bases at V and 0 bases at J, with 23 bases between the two ends. This chain's CDR3 is CASSLRGGGGGSFSYNEQFF. The CDR3 DNA reads TGTGCCAGCAGTTTAAGAGGGGGAGGAGGGGGCTCCTTCTCCTACAATGAGCAGTTCTTC.

The CDR3 DNA reads TGTGCCAGTAGTCCTGTGGTTAACAATGAGCAGTTCTTC. Residues: CASSPVVNNEQFF. The chain carries TRBV19 and TRBJ2-1; no clear D gene. The V end was cut by 5 bases, the J end by 5 bases, with 10 bases between. This CDR3 has 13 amino acids. Germline assignment: CDR1 LNHDA and CDR2 SQIVND (reference sequence).

CDR3 sequence reads: CASSWDRGLGTEAFF. CDR3 sequence (DNA): TGTGCCAGCAGCTGGGACAGGGGGCTCGGCACTGAAGCTTTCTTT. This sequence joins TRBV5-5 and TRBJ1-1; 12 nucleotides align to TRBD1. Germline assignment: CDR1 SGHKS and CDR2 YYEKEE (reference sequence). The V segment lost 3 bases and the J segment 4 bases; nucleotides outside the gene matches: 4. The CDR3 runs 15 residues.

The rearrangement joins TRBV18 to TRBJ2-7; D may be TRBD1 (7 bases). The CDR3 consists of 15 residues. Germline loops: CDR1 KGHSH, CDR2 LQKENI. V was pared by 0 bases and J by 5 bases, with 14 bases between. This chain's CDR3 is CASSPPAQGGNEQYF. The CDR3 region has the DNA TGTGCCAGCTCACCACCGGCCCAGGGGGGAAACGAGCAGTACTTC.

This sequence joins TRBV2 and TRBJ1-5; D uncertain. CDR3 size: 13 residues. Germline-derived CDR1 and CDR2 are SNHLY and FYNNEI. The V and J ends lost 7 bases and 4 bases respectively, with 11 bases between them. In DNA, the CDR3 is TGTGCCAGCAAAGGGTCTAATAATCAGCCCCAGCATTTT. Translation gives CASKGSNNQPQHF.

This clone was picked up one time. The chain joins TRBV11-3 to TRBJ2-7; D not certain. V was trimmed by 4 bases and J by 1 base, leaving 11 bases between them. Germline CDR1 reads SGHNT; CDR2 reads YENEEA. This CDR3 has 14 amino acids. The CDR3 DNA is TGTGCCAGCAGCTCGGGCCAACGGTCCTACGAGCAGTACTTC. This translates into CASSSGQRSYEQYF.

The chain couples TRBV16 to TRBJ2-7; TRBD1 matches 12 bases. Germline loops: CDR1 KGHSY, CDR2 FQNENV. J gave up 5 bases and V 4 bases, and 3 bases lay outside the gene matches. CDR3 size: 14 residues. CDR3 sequence (DNA): TGTGCCAGCAGCCGGGACAGGGGGCTCGACGAGCAGTACTTC. It specifies CASSRDRGLDEQYF.

The chain links TRBV5-8 to TRBJ2-7; 7 bases are a match to TRBD1. The V gene end was trimmed by 6 bases and the J gene end by 2 bases; junction bases not matched to a gene: 8. Germline V gene data show CDR1 as SGHTS and CDR2 as YDEGEE. This CDR3 has 14 amino acids. The CDR3 here is CASKRTGGTYEQYF. The CDR3, as DNA: TGTGCCAGCAAAAGGACAGGTGGAACCTACGAGCAGTACTTC.

This chain links TRBV28 with TRBJ2-6, with 15 bases that match TRBD2. The CDR3 length is 19 residues. J lost 1 base, V lost 3 bases, and 4 bases had no gene match. Germline CDR1 and CDR2: MDHEN and SYDVKM. The CDR3 protein is CASSLGLAGGRSGANVLTF. CDR3 DNA: TGTGCCAGCAGTTTGGGACTAGCGGGGGGTCGGTCTGGGGCCAACGTCCTGACTTTC.

V usage is TRBV5-6 and J usage is TRBJ1-4; D is perhaps TRBD1 (5 bases). Trimming took 0 bases from V and 4 from J, leaving 10 bases between them. This CDR3 comprises 15 residues. Looked up from germline, CDR1 is SGHDT and CDR2 is YYEEEE. The CDR3 protein is CASSLAGLFNEKLFF. The CDR3 nucleotides are TGTGCCAGCAGCTTGGCAGGGCTTTTTAATGAAAAACTGTTTTTT.

This chain connects TRBV5-4 to TRBJ2-7, with TRBD2 matching over 9 bases. This CDR3 has 15 amino acids. With V trimmed by 0 bases and J by 5 bases, 6 bases remained unmatched. Germline V gene lookup returns CDR1 SGHNT and CDR2 YYREEE (reference sequence). The CDR3 spells CASSLVSGSQHEQYF. CDR3 in DNA: TGTGCCAGCAGCTTGGTTAGCGGGAGTCAACACGAGCAGTACTTC.

The chain uses TRBV19 and TRBJ2-1; TRBD2 agrees at 10 bases. V lost 10 bases to trimming and J lost 3 bases; unmatched junction nucleotides: 9. Germline CDR1 and CDR2: LNHDA and SQIVND (reference sequence). This CDR3 has 15 residues. The CDR3 protein is CATSRLAGLYNEQFF. Written as DNA, the CDR3 is TGTGCCACCTCCAGACTAGCGGGCCTCTACAATGAGCAGTTCTTC. The full variable domain, with the rest looked up from reference TRBV19 and TRBJ2-1, is DGGITQSPKYLFRKEGQNVTLSCEQNLNHDAMYWYRQDPGQGLRLIYYSQIVNDFQKGDIAEGYSVSREKKESFPLTVTSAQKNPTAFYLCATSRLAGLYNEQFFGPGTRLTVL.

The chain combines TRBV6-1 with TRBJ2-3, with 8 bases matching TRBD2. The length of the CDR3 is 17 residues. J lost 4 bases, V lost 3 bases, and 12 bases had no gene match. Germline V lookup: CDR1 MNHNS, CDR2 SASEGT. As DNA, the CDR3 is TGTGCCAGCAGTGATCAGGTCGGGAGCGGGGGCGCAGATACGCAGTATTTT. This encodes CASSDQVGSGGADTQYF.